This T cell receptor (beta chain) comes out of a study of T cell responses to AZD1222 COVID-19 vaccine. Whole-study findings and limits: Regions 160-218 and 743-854 dominated among vaccine-associated CD4 TCRs spanning spike. Only a handful of people who got AZD1222 tested seropositive at baseline. Breadth and depth of Spike-specific TCRs rose after two AZD1222 doses.

A few counts support this clone. Its target is not known. Sequencing was performed with immunoSEQ multiplex PCR; in TCRdb, only in-frame clones are kept and a portion is missing. Of fewer than 120,000 clones in the sample, 94% are singletons; the top ten hold 2.5% to 3%. This specimen consisted of peripheral blood, obtained 28 days after the second AZD1222 dose. The TCR was taken from an adult who received the AZD1222 COVID-19 vaccine.

The CDR3 bases are TGTGCCAGCAGCGAGGGACTAGCGGACATCTACGAGCAGTACTTC. This translates into CASSEGLADIYEQYF. This chain links TRBV5-4 with TRBJ2-7, with 11 positions matching TRBD2. The germline gives CDR1 SGHNT, CDR2 YYREEE (reference sequence). The V and J ends lost 4 bases and 3 bases, in that order; junction bases with no gene match: 6. The length of the CDR3 is 15 residues. The full variable domain, completed using reference TRBV5-4 and TRBJ2-7, is ETGVTQSPTHLIKTRGQQVTLRCSSQSGHNTVSWYQQALGQGPQFIFQYYREEENGRGNFPPRFSGLQFPNYSSELNVNALELDDSALYLCASSEGLADIYEQYFGPGTRLTVT.